These 19 T cell receptor beta chains were sequenced from one sample in a study of OX40 agonist ivuxolimab in advanced cancers. Clones were sequenced by immunoSEQ multiplex PCR, and TCRdb holds only the in-frame ones, with some missing. The sample includes 66,000 or so clones, 92% of them seen just once. This material consisted of CD4+ or CD8+ T cells sorted from blood, taken in a trial of the OX40 agonist ivuxolimab. Receptors originate from an adult with an advanced solid tumor such as melanoma, head and neck, liver or kidney cancer.

This clone was detected only once. CDR3 residues: CASRGTANTEAFF. DNA for the CDR3: TGTGCCAGCAGAGGGACAGCGAACACTGAAGCTTTCTTT. The chain uses TRBV6-6 and TRBJ1-1, with 7 bases identical to TRBD1. The germline V gene encodes CDR1 MNHNY and CDR2 SVGAGI (reference sequence). The junction had 2 bases not matched to a gene; V was cut back by 6 bases and J by 1 base. The CDR3 extends over 13 amino acids.

This chain uses TRBV4-3 with TRBJ1-1; TRBD1 is a possible D gene (5 bases). Germline V gives CDR1 LGHNA, CDR2 YSLEER. Trimming took 0 bases from V and 4 from J, leaving 9 bases between them. This CDR3 contains 14 residues. The CDR3 is CASSQEQGVTEAFF. CDR3 DNA sequence: TGCGCCAGCAGCCAAGAACAAGGGGTCACTGAAGCTTTCTTT.

V and J are TRBV28 and TRBJ1-6; 7 nucleotides align to TRBD1. Germline V gene lookup returns CDR1 MDHEN and CDR2 SYDVKM. J gave up 13 bases and V 2 bases, and 5 bases lay outside the gene matches. This CDR3 has 13 amino acids. The chain's CDR3 is CASSLIPGGPLHF. The CDR3 nucleotides read TGTGCCAGCAGTTTAATACCAGGGGGTCCCCTCCACTTT.

This chain uses TRBV5-1 with TRBJ2-3; D is undetermined. This CDR3 region has 14 residues. Germline V gives CDR1 SGHRS, CDR2 YFSETQ. The V end was cut by 5 bases, the J end by 0 bases, with 10 bases between. CDR3 region: CASSFWASTDTQYF. As DNA, the CDR3 is TGCGCCAGCAGTTTTTGGGCTAGCACAGATACGCAGTATTTT.

The rearrangement uses TRBV30 and TRBJ2-3; D not certain. V was cut by 2 bases and J by 6 bases, with 12 bases left in between. Germline CDR1 is GTSNPN and CDR2 is SVGIG (reference sequence). CDR3 size: 13 residues. CDR3 sequence (DNA): TGTGCCTGGAGTCCAACCATCTACGATACGCAGTATTTT. Amino acid sequence: CAWSPTIYDTQYF.

This rearrangement joins TRBV12-5 to TRBJ2-1; perhaps TRBD2 as D (6 bases). Trimming cost V 2 bases and J 10 bases, with 21 bases left between them. This CDR3 is 16 amino acids long. Germline V gene data show CDR1 as LGHNT and CDR2 as FRNRAP. The CDR3: CASGLPRGLGGGEQFF. CDR3 DNA: TGTGCTAGTGGTTTGCCCCGGGGACTCGGCGGAGGGGAGCAGTTCTTC.

This sequence joins TRBV30 and TRBJ1-4; D is unresolved. CDR3 length equals 11 residues. Germline CDR1 is GTSNPN and CDR2 is SVGIG (reference sequence). V was shortened by 0 bases and J by 7 bases, with 3 bases between the two germline ends. The chain's CDR3 is CAWSVSEKLFF. The CDR3, as DNA: TGTGCCTGGAGTGTATCTGAAAAACTGTTTTTT.

The rearrangement uses TRBV9 and TRBJ1-1, with a possible D match to TRBD1 (5 bases). The V gene lost 4 bases and the J gene lost 4 bases, with 11 bases spanning the gap. CDR1 SGDLS and CDR2 YYNGEE come from the germline V gene. The CDR3 totals 13 residues. DNA for the CDR3: TGTGCCAGCAGCTCCCAGGGCGGCACTGAAGCTTTCTTT. Translating it yields CASSSQGGTEAFF. Full variable domain (remainder filled in from reference TRBV9 and TRBJ1-1): DSGVTQTPKHLITATGQRVTLRCSPRSGDLSVYWYQQSLDQGLQFLIQYYNGEERAKGNILERFSAQQFPDLHSELNLSSLELGDSALYFCASSSQGGTEAFFGQGTRLTVV.

J is TRBJ1-1 and V is TRBV6-1; D gene uncertain. The CDR3 loop spans 14 amino acids. Germline V gene sequence: CDR1 MNHNS, CDR2 SASEGT. V was pared by 2 bases and J by 1 base, with 8 bases between. The CDR3 here is CASSEISGNTEAFF. As DNA, the CDR3 is TGTGCCAGCAGTGAAATTAGCGGGAACACTGAAGCTTTCTTT.

This chain links TRBV30 with TRBJ2-1, with D possibly matching TRBD1 (5 bases). CDR3 size: 12 residues. Germline values: CDR1 GTSNPN, CDR2 SVGIG (reference sequence). Between the trimmed V and J ends, which lost 2 bases and 9 bases, there was a span of 11 bases. DNA of the CDR3: TGTGCCTGGAGTTCAGGGTTCGGTGAGCAGTTCTTC. Translated, it gives CAWSSGFGEQFF.

V gene TRBV6-5 combines with J gene TRBJ2-3, with D possibly TRBD2 on 6 matching bases. V lost 0 bases, J lost 3 bases, and 10 bases lay in between. Germline V gene sequence: CDR1 MNHEY, CDR2 SVGAGI. CDR3 size: 15 residues. As DNA, the CDR3 is TGTGCCAGCAGTTACTCGATTAGCGGAACAGATACGCAGTATTTT. Protein: CASSYSISGTDTQYF.

The chain employs TRBV27 and TRBJ2-1; possible D gene TRBD2, 7 bases. The CDR3 totals 14 residues. V was pared by 5 bases and J by 4 bases, with 12 bases between. Per the germline V gene, CDR1 is MNHEY and CDR2 is SMNVEV (reference sequence). CDR3 nucleotides: TGTGCCAGCAGTGCCGGGGGGCCATACAATGAGCAGTTCTTC. Protein: CASSAGGPYNEQFF.

In this sample, this clone is medium-sized. The chain carries TRBV30 and TRBJ2-1, with 9 bases fitting TRBD2. This CDR3 spans 13 amino acids. CDR1 and CDR2 (germline): GTSNPN, SVGIG (reference sequence). Trimming at V came to 1 base and at J to 15 bases, leaving 10 bases not matched to a gene. CDR3 protein: CAWSASSSGRSFF. CDR3 bases: TGTGCCTGGAGTGCCTCAAGTAGCGGGAGATCGTTCTTC.

The chain recombines TRBV11-1 with TRBJ1-2; D is unresolved. Trimming pared 1 base from V and 3 bases from J, leaving 3 bases between. CDR1 and CDR2 (germline): SGHAT, FQDESV (reference sequence). There are 12 residues in the CDR3. CDR3 loop: CASSLDHYGYTF. DNA for the CDR3: TGTGCCAGCAGCTTAGATCACTATGGCTACACCTTC.

This rearrangement joins TRBV30 to TRBJ1-2, with TRBD1 as a possible D gene (5 bases). The CDR3 covers 12 residues. Looked up from germline, CDR1 is GTSNPN and CDR2 is SVGIG (reference sequence). V gave up 0 bases and J gave up 6 bases, with 8 bases separating them. The CDR3 DNA reads as TGTGCCTGGAGTGTTGGGGCCAATGGCTACACCTTC. It specifies CAWSVGANGYTF.

The V gene is TRBV7-8, the J gene TRBJ2-7; D might be TRBD2 (6 bases). The V and J ends lost 0 bases and 5 bases respectively, with 8 bases between them. The germline CDR1 and CDR2 sequences are SGHVS and FQNEAQ. This CDR3 comprises 13 residues. CDR3 DNA: TGTGCCAGCAGCTTAGCAGGGACTCACGAGCAGTACGTC. It specifies CASSLAGTHEQYV.

The rearrangement joins TRBV4-1 to TRBJ2-1, with a tentative D call TRBD1 (7 bases). Germline V gene data show CDR1 as MGHRA and CDR2 as YSYEKL. Trimming removed 4 bases at V and 0 bases at J, with 22 bases between. CDR3 size: 19 residues. The CDR3 reads CASSPGGAKIGSSYNEQFF. Written as DNA, the CDR3 is TGCGCCAGCAGCCCAGGGGGAGCAAAAATCGGGAGCTCCTACAATGAGCAGTTCTTC.

V and J are TRBV12-5 and TRBJ2-1, with 7 bases identical to TRBD2. This CDR3 spans 15 amino acids. The germline CDR1 and CDR2 sequences are LGHNT and FRNRAP. Trimming took 3 bases from V and 4 from J; bases not matched to a gene: 6. The CDR3: CASGLGLAAYNEQFF. CDR3 sequence (DNA): TGTGCTAGTGGTTTAGGGCTAGCGGCGTACAATGAGCAGTTCTTC. The full variable domain, in which reference TRBV12-5 and TRBJ2-1 provide the parts outside the CDR3, is DARVTQTPRHKVTEMGQEVTMRCQPILGHNTVFWYRQTMMQGLELLAYFRNRAPLDDSGMPKDRFSAEMPDATLATLKIQPSEPRDSAVYFCASGLGLAAYNEQFFGPGTRLTVL.

V is TRBV6-5 and J is TRBJ2-3, with TRBD2 matching 9 bases. Germline V lookup: CDR1 MNHEY, CDR2 SVGAGI. This CDR3 is 15 amino acids long. Trimming took 3 bases from V and 7 from J; bases not matched to a gene: 8. The DNA of the CDR3 is TGTGCCAGCAGTTATGAAGGCGGGGGGGCCAATACGCAGTATTTT. Translated: CASSYEGGGANTQYF.